Sequencing of this TCR beta chain was carried out in a study of blood T cell repertoires in COVID-19. The V end was cut by 5 bases, the J end by 4 bases, with 14 bases between. This CDR3 contains 13 residues. CDR1 SQVTM and CDR2 ANQGSEA come from the germline V gene. Categorization into cohorts depended on clinical history that participants reported. Recovered status applied to Cohort 3 donors who had two consecutive negative PCRs. It also applied to those with clearance or with symptom resolution. Authors' analysis steps: Amplification of reference gene primers was used by the study to estimate nucleated cell counts. Profiling relied on immunoSEQ multiplex PCR, and the TCRdb table lists in-frame clones only, not all of them. The V and J calls and clone size were taken over from that table, and D and trimming were inferred from the DNA. The sample shows roughly 160,000 clones, about 84% of them seen only once.

The rearrangement uses TRBV29-1 and TRBJ1-2, with D possibly matching TRBD1 (6 bases). This clonotype was obtained from a man aged 45-60 years who had recovered from COVID-19. Input material: PBMCs or T cells enriched from blood (not recorded which). For the CDR3, the DNA is TGCAGCGTTCAACCCAGGGGATCCTATGGCTACACCTTC. Translation gives CSVQPRGSYGYTF.